These 27 T cell receptor beta chains share one sample of origin, sequenced in a study of blood T cell repertoires in COVID-19. Measured with immunoSEQ multiplex PCR; TCRdb has only the in-frame clones, and not every one. The sample yields 200,000 to 250,000 clones, 82% seen once. Sequenced sample: peripheral blood. These receptors originate from an elderly woman with active or convalescent COVID-19.

J is TRBJ2-3 and V is TRBV2, with D perhaps matching TRBD2 (7 bases). Deletions cut 0 bases from V and 3 bases from J, with 19 bases between. Germline V lookup: CDR1 SNHLY, CDR2 FYNNEI. This CDR3 is 18 amino acids long. CDR3 in DNA: TGTGCCAGCAGTGAAGCCCTGCAGGCGGGGGCCATAACAGATACGCAGTATTTT. Its protein product is CASSEALQAGAITDTQYF.

The V and J genes are TRBV28 and TRBJ2-4, with 7 bases identical to TRBD2. The CDR3 runs to 15 residues. CDR1 MDHEN and CDR2 SYDVKM come from the germline V gene. The V and J ends lost 6 bases and 6 bases, in that order; junction bases with no gene match: 11. CDR3 nucleotide sequence: TGTGCCAGCAGCTCCAGTGGACTAGGAGGAAACATTCAGTACTTC. Residues: CASSSSGLGGNIQYF.

This clone was observed a few times. V usage is TRBV2 and J usage is TRBJ1-4, with TRBD1 matching over 7 bases. V lost 8 bases to trimming and J lost 7 bases; unmatched junction nucleotides: 10. This CDR3 has 14 amino acids. Per germline, CDR1 SNHLY and CDR2 FYNNEI. The CDR3 reads CASGEGTATEKLFF. The CDR3 nucleotides read TGTGCCAGCGGGGAAGGGACAGCGACTGAAAAACTGTTTTTT.

The chain couples TRBV30 to TRBJ1-2, with TRBD1 matching 8 bases. Germline CDR1 GTSNPN, CDR2 SVGIG (reference sequence). CDR3 length: 13 amino acids. V lost 7 bases and J lost 5; bases outside the gene matches: 9. As DNA, the CDR3 is TGTGCCTCAGCAGGGGGCGTGGGGTATGGCTACACCTTC. Protein: CASAGGVGYGYTF. The whole variable domain, filled in from reference TRBV30 and TRBJ1-2, reads SQTIHQWPATLVQPVGSPLSLECTVEGTSNPNLYWYRQAAGRGLQLLFYSVGIGQISSEVPQNLSASRPQDRQFILSSKKLLLSDSGFYLCASAGGVGYGYTFGSGTRLTVV.

The chain joins TRBV6-5 to TRBJ2-5; the match to TRBD1 covers 7 bases. Germline CDR1 MNHEY, CDR2 SVGAGI. V lost 7 bases, J lost 5 bases, and 4 bases stayed unmatched. The CDR3 runs to 12 residues. CDR3 nucleotide sequence: TGTGCCAGCATCGAGACAGGGGAGACCCAGTACTTC. This codes for CASIETGETQYF.

This rearrangement joins TRBV28 to TRBJ1-1; the D gene is possibly TRBD1 (5 bases). The germline gives CDR1 MDHEN, CDR2 SYDVKM. This CDR3 has 14 residues. Trimming cost V 6 bases and J 3 bases, with 14 bases left between them. CDR3 in amino acids: CASRGGFLDTEAFF. For the CDR3, the DNA is TGTGCCAGCAGGGGGGGGTTTTTGGACACTGAAGCTTTCTTT. Based on the CDR3 plus reference TRBV28 and TRBJ1-1, the full variable domain is DVKVTQSSRYLVKRTGEKVFLECVQDMDHENMFWYRQDPGLGLRLIYFSYDVKMKEKGDIPEGYSVSREKKERFSLILESASTNQTSMYLCASRGGFLDTEAFFGQGTRLTVV.

The J gene is TRBJ2-2, the V gene TRBV11-2; 7 nucleotides align to TRBD2. Germline V gene data show CDR1 as SGHAT and CDR2 as FQNNGV. The CDR3 covers 15 residues. Trimming cost V 3 bases and J 4 bases; bases outside gene matches: 5. CDR3 region: CASSFGGRGTGELFF. The CDR3 nucleotides are TGTGCCAGCAGCTTTGGTGGGAGGGGCACCGGGGAGCTGTTTTTT.

This sequence joins TRBV5-1 and TRBJ2-5; the D gene is possibly TRBD1 (5 bases). The V gene's germline CDR1 is SGHRS and CDR2 YFSETQ. The CDR3 contains 16 residues. V was shortened by 0 bases and J by 4 bases, with 16 bases between the two germline ends. The CDR3 DNA reads TGCGCCAGCAGCTTGGAATTCAGTGGTAGGGGAGAGACCCAGTACTTC. Protein: CASSLEFSGRGETQYF.

The V gene is TRBV29-1, the J gene TRBJ2-7, with unresolved D. Trimming left V 5 bases short and J 2 bases short, with 10 bases between. CDR1 is SQVTM and CDR2 is ANQGSEA in the germline V gene. The CDR3 runs 12 residues. The CDR3 region is CSVIQLPYEQYF. Here the CDR3 DNA reads TGCAGCGTTATCCAGTTACCCTACGAGCAGTACTTC.

The rearrangement links TRBV28 to TRBJ1-1, with a possible D match to TRBD1 (5 bases). The CDR3 extends over 15 amino acids. The V gene lost 5 bases and the J gene lost 4 bases, with 17 bases spanning the gap. CDR1 is MDHEN and CDR2 is SYDVKM in the germline V gene. CDR3 residues: CASSPWGGRGTEAFF. In DNA, the CDR3 is TGTGCCAGCAGTCCCTGGGGAGGAAGGGGCACTGAAGCTTTCTTT.

The chain links TRBV5-1 to TRBJ2-7; the match to TRBD2 covers 9 bases. CDR1 is SGHRS, CDR2 YFSETQ, per germline. This CDR3 has 19 amino acids. V lost 0 bases to trimming and J lost 2 bases; unmatched junction nucleotides: 15. The CDR3, as DNA: TGCGCCAGCAGCTTGGGGCCAGGTAGCGGGAGCCCCCGGACCTACGAGCAGTACTTC. Amino acid sequence: CASSLGPGSGSPRTYEQYF.

V is TRBV10-3 and J is TRBJ1-1, with D possibly TRBD1 on 5 matching bases. Trimming shortened V by 3 bases and J by 10 bases, and 9 bases separated the two germline ends. Germline CDR1 reads ENHRY; CDR2 reads SYGVKD. This CDR3 contains 11 residues. The CDR3 DNA reads TGTGCCATCAGTGAACAGGTAGCAGCTTTCTTT. It codes for CAISEQVAAFF.

The chain carries TRBV5-1 and TRBJ2-7; tentatively, D is TRBD1 (5 bases). Germline CDR1 reads SGHRS; CDR2 reads YFSETQ. The CDR3 has 14 amino acids. The V gene lost 2 bases and the J gene lost 3 bases, with 12 bases spanning the gap. CDR3 nucleotides: TGCGCCAGCAGCTTCAGGGCTCCAATCTACGAGCAGTACTTC. This sequence encodes CASSFRAPIYEQYF. The entire variable domain, with the rest obtained from reference TRBV5-1 and TRBJ2-7, is as follows: KAGVTQTPRYLIKTRGQQVTLSCSPISGHRSVSWYQQTPGQGLQFLFEYFSETQRNKGNFPGRFSGRQFSNSRSEMNVSTLELGDSALYLCASSFRAPIYEQYFGPGTRLTVT.

This chain uses TRBV7-9 with TRBJ1-2; 9 bases are shared with TRBD1. Germline values: CDR1 SEHNR, CDR2 FQNEAQ (reference sequence). Losses at the gene ends were 5 bases for V and 6 bases for J; bases not matched to a gene: 7. The CDR3 runs 14 residues. The CDR3 loop reads CASSGTGGGDGYTF. The CDR3 nucleotides read TGTGCCAGCAGCGGCACAGGGGGCGGGGATGGCTACACCTTC.

J is TRBJ2-1 and V is TRBV12-3 or TRBV12-4; 7 nucleotides line up with TRBD1. This CDR3 is built from 13 residues. V shed 5 bases and J 7 bases; nucleotides not matched to a gene: 5. CDR3 DNA: TGTGCCAGCAGTGCCCAACAGGGGAATGAGCAGTTCTTC. Translating it yields CASSAQQGNEQFF.

The chain has TRBV28 and TRBJ1-1, with D hard to call. Trimming left V 3 bases short and J 0 bases short, with 5 bases between. The CDR3 spans 13 residues. Germline V gives CDR1 MDHEN, CDR2 SYDVKM. CDR3: CASSFLVNTEAFF. In DNA, the CDR3 is TGTGCCAGCAGTTTCCTCGTGAACACTGAAGCTTTCTTT. Full variable domain (outside the CDR3, taken from reference TRBV28 and TRBJ1-1): DVKVTQSSRYLVKRTGEKVFLECVQDMDHENMFWYRQDPGLGLRLIYFSYDVKMKEKGDIPEGYSVSREKKERFSLILESASTNQTSMYLCASSFLVNTEAFFGQGTRLTVV.

A few counts support this clone. The chain uses TRBV5-1 and TRBJ2-5; a possible D gene is TRBD2 (6 bases). The CDR3 sequence is 15 residues long. Between the trimmed V and J ends, which lost 4 bases and 7 bases, there was a span of 20 bases. Looked up from germline, CDR1 is SGHRS and CDR2 is YFSETQ. CDR3 in DNA: TGCGCCAGCAGCCCTTCGGACTCCCTGCGGGGGACCCAGTACTTC. Its translation: CASSPSDSLRGTQYF.

V and J are TRBV12-2 and TRBJ1-3; whether TRBD1, the table's D call, matches the DNA was not checked. TRBV12-2 is a known pseudogene. The CDR3 loop spans 17 amino acids. As DNA, the CDR3 is TGTGCAAGTCGCTTTCGGTTGGGCAGCTCCTCTGGAAACACCATATATTTT. The encoded protein is CASRFRLGSSSGNTIYF.

V gene TRBV30 combines with J gene TRBJ2-7; 9 bases map to TRBD1. J lost 10 bases, V lost 2 bases, and 6 bases had no gene match. This CDR3 has 12 residues. The V gene's germline CDR1 is GTSNPN and CDR2 SVGIG (reference sequence). CDR3 in amino acids: CAWSRGQGGQYF. The CDR3 region has the DNA TGTGCCTGGAGTAGGGGACAGGGAGGTCAGTACTTC.

CDR3 sequence (DNA): TGTGCCAGCAGCTCGGGGTTAGACAAAAAACTGTTTTTT. Translating it yields CASSSGLDKKLFF. The rearrangement joins TRBV7-7 to TRBJ1-4, with D unresolved. The CDR3 is 13 amino acids. Trimming took off 4 bases at V and 9 bases at J, with 12 bases between the two ends. Looked up from germline, CDR1 is SSHAT and CDR2 is FNYEAQ (reference sequence).

The V call is TRBV5-1, the J call TRBJ1-1; D is ambiguous. V was cut by 0 bases and J by 3 bases, with 9 bases left in between. The CDR3 totals 14 residues. Looked up from germline, CDR1 is SGHRS and CDR2 is YFSETQ. Here the CDR3 DNA reads TGCGCCAGCAGCTTGGTTTCGTCCGACACTGAAGCTTTCTTT. Protein sequence: CASSLVSSDTEAFF.

The rearrangement uses TRBV6-5 and TRBJ2-1; 8 nucleotides line up with TRBD1. CDR3 length: 15 residues. CDR1 and CDR2 from the germline V gene are MNHEY and SVGAGI. With 6 bases clipped from V and 7 bases from J, the junction kept 11 bases outside the gene matches. CDR3 protein: CASRAPGTGLNEQFF. CDR3 in DNA: TGTGCCAGCAGGGCCCCCGGGACAGGCCTGAATGAGCAGTTCTTC.

The V call is TRBV28, the J call TRBJ1-1, with TRBD1 matching over 9 bases. V dropped 4 bases and J dropped 4; count of bases not matched to a gene: 1. Looked up from germline, CDR1 is MDHEN and CDR2 is SYDVKM. CDR3 size: 13 residues. CDR3 nucleotides: TGTGCCAGCAGTTCGGACAGGGGCACTGAAGCTTTCTTT. Amino acid sequence: CASSSDRGTEAFF.

The rearrangement joins TRBV4-1 to TRBJ2-7; 8 bases fit TRBD1. This CDR3 has 15 residues. Germline-derived CDR1 and CDR2 are MGHRA and YSYEKL. J gave up 2 bases and V 4 bases, and 7 bases lay outside the gene matches. The chain's CDR3 is CASSPQGAPPYEQYF. In DNA, the CDR3 is TGCGCCAGCAGCCCGCAGGGGGCCCCGCCCTACGAGCAGTACTTC.

This chain uses TRBV5-6 with TRBJ2-2; D gene uncertain. This CDR3 comprises 14 residues. The germline V gene encodes CDR1 SGHDT and CDR2 YYEEEE. The germline V and J ends were trimmed by 4 bases and 1 base, with 8 bases remaining between them. The DNA of the CDR3 is TGTGCCAGCAGCCTGACATTGAACACCGGGGAGCTGTTTTTT. Its protein is CASSLTLNTGELFF.

The chain joins TRBV18 to TRBJ1-3; maybe TRBD1 (5 bases). CDR1 and CDR2 from the germline V gene are KGHSH and LQKENI. Trimming cost V 0 bases and J 4 bases, with 13 bases left between them. This CDR3 has 16 residues. Here the CDR3 reads CASSPPSLGAGNTIYF. CDR3 nucleotides: TGTGCCAGCTCACCACCTAGTCTTGGGGCCGGAAACACCATATATTTT.

V is TRBV20-1 and J is TRBJ2-3; 8 bases align to TRBD1. Germline CDR1 and CDR2: DFQATT and SNEGSKA (reference sequence). V trimming: 3 bases; J trimming: 10 bases; junction bases outside the gene matches: 15. The CDR3 totals 15 residues. This chain's CDR3 is CSASVRDRGILPQYF. The CDR3 nucleotides are TGCAGTGCTAGTGTCCGAGACAGGGGTATTCTTCCGCAGTATTTT.